The 32 T cell receptor beta chains listed next were all sequenced from one sample in a study of cytomegalovirus exposure and HLA in healthy donors. Researchers ran the PCR with 60 Vbeta and 13 Jbeta primers. The assay was immunoSEQ multiplex PCR, and TCRdb's table has in-frame clones only and misses some. The table shows about 170,000 clones, with about 85% occurring only once. Sequencing was performed on PBMCs. Receptors originate from a boy between 2 and 10 years old in good health and CMV-seronegative.

Only a few counts were recorded for this clone. The V call is TRBV28, the J call TRBJ2-7; 7 bases line up with TRBD1. Per the germline V gene, CDR1 is MDHEN and CDR2 is SYDVKM. The CDR3 spans 14 residues. The V segment lost 1 base and the J segment 3 bases; nucleotides outside the gene matches: 3. CDR3 nucleotide sequence: TGTGCCAGCAGTTTATACGGGACAGACTACGAGCAGTACTTC. Translating it yields CASSLYGTDYEQYF.

This clone was seen only once. The chain carries TRBV6-4 and TRBJ1-1; 11 bases are shared with TRBD1. The CDR3 spans 18 residues. Germline V gene data show CDR1 as MRHNA and CDR2 as SNTAGT. The J segment lost 4 bases and the V segment lost 0 bases, leaving 10 bases of the junction unmatched. Written as DNA, the CDR3 is TGTGCCAGCAGTGACTCCCGGGACAGGGGGTTTTTGACCACTGAAGCTTTCTTT. Translating gives CASSDSRDRGFLTTEAFF.

The V and J genes are TRBV30 and TRBJ1-2, with 7 nucleotides matching TRBD1. Trimming took 6 bases from V and 4 from J; bases not matched to a gene: 11. Germline V lookup: CDR1 GTSNPN, CDR2 SVGIG (reference sequence). There are 14 residues in the CDR3. CDR3 amino acids: CACLGRGTAYGYTF. CDR3 sequence (DNA): TGTGCCTGCCTGGGCCGGGGGACAGCCTATGGCTACACCTTC. The entire variable domain, with the rest obtained from reference TRBV30 and TRBJ1-2, is as follows: SQTIHQWPATLVQPVGSPLSLECTVEGTSNPNLYWYRQAAGRGLQLLFYSVGIGQISSEVPQNLSASRPQDRQFILSSKKLLLSDSGFYLCACLGRGTAYGYTFGSGTRLTVV.

Of note for this clone: Other nucleotide sequences in the sample specify the same CDR3. The rearrangement links TRBV5-4 to TRBJ2-1; 9 nucleotides line up with TRBD2. The germline gives CDR1 SGHNT, CDR2 YYREEE (reference sequence). The CDR3 totals 16 residues. The J segment lost 4 bases and the V segment lost 2 bases, leaving 7 bases of the junction unmatched. This CDR3 is CASSLLAGIKYNEQFF. CDR3 DNA sequence: TGTGCCAGCAGCTTACTAGCGGGTATAAAGTACAATGAGCAGTTCTTC.

The sample holds one count of this clone. The sample contains more than one DNA sequence encoding this CDR3. The V gene is TRBV6-1, the J gene TRBJ2-7, with 11 bases matching TRBD2. The CDR3 spans 15 residues. V gave up 4 bases and J gave up 4 bases; unmatched junction bases: 6. The germline V gene has CDR1 MNHNS and CDR2 SASEGT. This CDR3 reads CASSALAGGSYEQYF. CDR3 nucleotide sequence: TGTGCCAGCAGTGCATTAGCGGGAGGGTCTTACGAGCAGTACTTC.

This clone has just a few counts. The chain carries TRBV6-5 and TRBJ1-4; the D is unclear. The CDR3 consists of 15 residues. Germline assignment: CDR1 MNHEY and CDR2 SVGAGI. Between the trimmed V and J ends, which lost 4 bases and 8 bases, there was a span of 17 bases. The CDR3 region has the DNA TGTGCCAGCAGTTCTCACACCTCGGGTAAAGAAAAACTGTTTTTT. Protein product: CASSSHTSGKEKLFF.

CDR3 sequence: CASSLARHTGELFF. Written as DNA, the CDR3 is TGTGCCAGCAGCTTAGCTAGACATACCGGGGAGCTGTTTTTT. The V call is TRBV7-2, the J call TRBJ2-2; D is uncertain. Looked up from germline, CDR1 is SGHTA and CDR2 is FQGNSA. The CDR3 is made up of 14 amino acids. V was pared by 0 bases and J by 5 bases, with 7 bases between.

The rearrangement uses TRBV18 and TRBJ2-7, with a possible D match to TRBD1 (6 bases). Trimming removed 4 bases at V and 2 bases at J, with 9 bases between. Per germline, CDR1 KGHSH and CDR2 LQKENI. The CDR3 covers 13 residues. CDR3 sequence (DNA): TGTGCCAGCTCACACAGGGCCCCCTACGAGCAGTACGTC. This gives the protein CASSHRAPYEQYV.

This clone was seen a handful of times. The chain has TRBV7-2 and TRBJ1-2; D gene unclear. Between the trimmed V and J ends, which lost 5 bases and 4 bases, there was a span of 11 bases. CDR3 size: 13 residues. Germline V gives CDR1 SGHTA, CDR2 FQGNSA. Here the CDR3 reads CASSQTGGYGYTF. The CDR3 DNA is TGTGCCAGCAGCCAAACGGGTGGCTATGGCTACACCTTC.

The chain uses TRBV5-4 and TRBJ2-7; D is uncertain. Per germline, CDR1 SGHNT and CDR2 YYREEE (reference sequence). The CDR3 has 13 residues. Trimming removed 0 bases from V and 1 base from J, with 5 bases in between. The CDR3 nucleotides are TGTGCCAGCAGCTTGGCCGGGTCCTACGAGCAGTACGTC. Amino acids: CASSLAGSYEQYV.

This clone appeared a single time. The genes are TRBV7-2 and TRBJ2-3, with D perhaps matching TRBD1 (6 bases). The CDR3 has 14 residues. The V and J ends lost 0 bases and 4 bases respectively, with 8 bases between them. Looked up from germline, CDR1 is SGHTA and CDR2 is FQGNSA. The DNA for the CDR3 is TGTGCCAGCAGCTTAGCGGGGGCCCCAGATACGCAGTATTTT. It translates to CASSLAGAPDTQYF.

A word on this clone: Other DNA sequences in the sample encode the same CDR3. The chain carries TRBV6-1 and TRBJ1-5, with D tentatively TRBD1 (5 bases). Germline CDR1 is MNHNS and CDR2 is SASEGT. The CDR3 is 13 amino acids. V was shortened by 3 bases and J by 7 bases, with 10 bases between the two germline ends. Here the CDR3 reads CASSESGGQPQHF. The CDR3 nucleotides read TGTGCCAGCAGTGAGTCCGGGGGGCAGCCCCAGCATTTT.

The chain carries TRBV5-1 and TRBJ2-3; 8 bases line up with TRBD2. In germline, CDR1 is SGHRS, CDR2 YFSETQ. The length of the CDR3 is 19 residues. The V segment lost 0 bases and the J segment 0 bases; nucleotides outside the gene matches: 12. CDR3: CASSLEGGGPDLSTDTQYF. CDR3 bases: TGCGCCAGCAGCTTGGAGGGCGGGGGGCCAGACTTAAGCACAGATACGCAGTATTTT.

The CDR3 DNA sequence: TGTGCCAGCAGAGGCGGGGTCTGGACTGAAGCTTTCTTT. Translated, it gives CASRGGVWTEAFF. The rearrangement links TRBV2 to TRBJ1-1; D is uncertain. V lost 6 bases, J lost 5 bases, and 13 bases lay in between. The germline V gene has CDR1 SNHLY and CDR2 FYNNEI. CDR3 size: 13 residues.

Concerning this clone: The junction does not match germline at one end; this may be a read error. V usage is TRBV7-2 and J usage is TRBJ1-3; TRBD1 is a possible D gene (6 bases). This CDR3 is 15 amino acids long. CDR1 is SGHTA and CDR2 is FQGNSA in the germline V gene. The DNA of the CDR3 is TGTGCCAGCAGCTCCCAGGGGTTCTCTGGAAACGCCATATATTTT. Translation: CASSSQGFSGNAIYF.

This clone occurred a few times. The J gene is TRBJ2-7, the V gene TRBV11-2, with TRBD1 identical over 8 bases. From germline, CDR1 is SGHAT and CDR2 FQNNGV. The CDR3 has 15 residues. V trimming: 4 bases; J trimming: 7 bases; junction bases outside the gene matches: 12. This chain's CDR3 is CASSSLQGALGEQYV. CDR3 nucleotides: TGTGCCAGCAGCTCCCTTCAGGGGGCGTTGGGTGAGCAGTACGTC.

The chain carries TRBV29-1 and TRBJ1-4; D is perhaps TRBD1 (6 bases). The CDR3 is 16 residues long. Trimming stripped 4 bases from V and 0 bases from J, with 15 bases between. The germline V gene has CDR1 SQVTM and CDR2 ANQGSEA. CDR3 loop: CSVGFQGFPTNEKLFF. CDR3 sequence (DNA): TGCAGCGTTGGTTTCCAGGGGTTTCCAACTAATGAAAAACTGTTTTTT.

This clone was recorded once. The CDR3 protein is CASRRLQGALNYYTF. CDR3 DNA sequence: TGTGCCAGCAGACGCCTCCAGGGTGCCCTGAATTACTACACCTTC. The chain recombines TRBV28 with TRBJ1-2; tentative D call: TRBD1 (5 bases). The length of the CDR3 is 15 residues. CDR1 and CDR2 (germline): MDHEN, SYDVKM. V lost 6 bases, J lost 10 bases, and 24 bases lay in between.

The chain recombines TRBV11-2 with TRBJ2-7; D may be TRBD2 (7 bases). Germline V lookup: CDR1 SGHAT, CDR2 FQNNGV. The V and J ends lost 0 bases and 2 bases respectively, with 11 bases between them. CDR3 length equals 15 residues. As DNA, the CDR3 is TGTGCCAGCAGCTTAGATGAGGGGGGGGCCTACGAGCAGTACTTC. This gives the protein CASSLDEGGAYEQYF.

On this clone: This sample includes further DNA sequences coding for the same CDR3. The V and J genes are TRBV5-4 and TRBJ2-2, with TRBD2 matching 13 bases. The CDR3 covers 16 residues. Germline CDR1 and CDR2: SGHNT and YYREEE (reference sequence). Trimming cost V 4 bases and J 6 bases; bases outside gene matches: 6. The CDR3 region is CASSPGLAGAAGELFF. The CDR3 nucleotides read TGTGCCAGCAGCCCAGGACTAGCGGGAGCGGCCGGGGAGCTGTTTTTT.

The V gene is TRBV28, the J gene TRBJ1-1; 7 bases map to TRBD1. V lost 5 bases to trimming and J lost 0 bases; unmatched junction nucleotides: 3. CDR3 length equals 14 residues. Germline-derived CDR1 and CDR2 are MDHEN and SYDVKM. The chain's CDR3 is CASSPDRVNTEAFF. CDR3 in DNA: TGTGCCAGCAGTCCCGACAGGGTGAACACTGAAGCTTTCTTT.

The rearrangement uses TRBV10-2 and TRBJ2-7; unclear D gene. The germline V gene encodes CDR1 WSHSY and CDR2 SAAADI. Between the trimmed V and J ends, which lost 0 bases and 6 bases, there was a span of 6 bases. The CDR3 totals 12 residues. CDR3 DNA: TGCGCCAGCAGTGAGTCCAAGAGCGAGCAGTACTTC. Translating gives CASSESKSEQYF.

The chain's CDR3 is CAGTGGFGYTF. DNA of the CDR3: TGTGCCGGCACAGGGGGCTTTGGCTACACCTTC. V is TRBV2 and J is TRBJ1-2, with 9 positions matching TRBD1. Germline V gene lookup returns CDR1 SNHLY and CDR2 FYNNEI. CDR3 length: 11 amino acids. Trimming at V came to 11 bases and at J to 7 bases, leaving 5 bases not matched to a gene.

The chain is built from TRBV7-9 and TRBJ2-6, with 7 bases fitting TRBD1. Germline V gives CDR1 SEHNR, CDR2 FQNEAQ (reference sequence). Trimming took 8 bases from V and 0 from J; bases not matched to a gene: 4. The CDR3 consists of 15 residues. The CDR3 DNA follows: TGTGCCAGCCGACAGGGCGCCTCTGGGGCCAACGTCCTGACTTTC. Amino acids: CASRQGASGANVLTF.

This clone occurred a few times. The chain couples TRBV29-1 to TRBJ2-1; D possibly corresponds to TRBD2 (5 bases). This CDR3 is built from 14 residues. Germline CDR1 SQVTM, CDR2 ANQGSEA. Between the trimmed V and J ends, which lost 5 bases and 0 bases, there was a span of 11 bases. The CDR3 DNA follows: TGCAGCGTTTTTCTAGCTAGCTCCTACAATGAGCAGTTCTTC. Protein: CSVFLASSYNEQFF.

The chain recombines TRBV10-3 with TRBJ1-2, with 11 bases identical to TRBD1. The germline V gene encodes CDR1 ENHRY and CDR2 SYGVKD. This CDR3 contains 14 residues. V lost 6 bases and J lost 8; bases outside the gene matches: 8. The CDR3 coding sequence is TGTGCCATCAGCAAGTGGGGACAGGGGGAGGGCTACACCTTC. As protein: CAISKWGQGEGYTF.

The V gene is TRBV19, the J gene TRBJ2-7, with 7 bases that match TRBD2. The CDR3 runs 15 residues. CDR1 LNHDA and CDR2 SQIVND come from the germline V gene (reference sequence). Trimming removed 5 bases from V and 5 bases from J; junction bases left unmatched: 12. CDR3 amino acids: CASSRGGDLGNEQYF. The CDR3, as DNA: TGTGCCAGTAGTCGTGGGGGGGACCTTGGAAACGAGCAGTACTTC.

The chain couples TRBV5-1 to TRBJ2-2; the match to TRBD2 covers 7 bases. The length of the CDR3 is 16 residues. In germline, CDR1 is SGHRS, CDR2 YFSETQ. Losses at the gene ends were 1 base for V and 4 bases for J; bases not matched to a gene: 7. The chain's CDR3 is CASSLTAGVSTGELFF. The CDR3 DNA reads as TGCGCCAGCAGCTTGACGGCGGGGGTTTCCACCGGGGAGCTGTTTTTT.

The J gene is TRBJ1-1, the V gene TRBV28; no reliable D call. In germline, CDR1 is MDHEN, CDR2 SYDVKM. V lost 8 bases and J 1 base, leaving 14 bases between the germline ends. CDR3 length equals 14 residues. The CDR3 DNA reads TGTGCCAGCCGTCTATCGGGTAAGAACACTGAAGCTTTCTTT. Encoded protein: CASRLSGKNTEAFF.

V and J are TRBV7-9 and TRBJ2-7, with D possibly being TRBD2 (7 bases). Germline V gene sequence: CDR1 SEHNR, CDR2 FQNEAQ (reference sequence). The CDR3 runs 19 residues. Trimming removed 1 base at V and 2 bases at J, with 24 bases between. CDR3 sequence (DNA): TGTGCCAGCAGCTTAGTAGGGGGTCTAGCGGTCGGGGCACCCTACGAGCAGTACTTC. Amino acids: CASSLVGGLAVGAPYEQYF.

The chain has TRBV5-1 and TRBJ2-7, with TRBD1 matching over 8 bases. The CDR3 extends over 14 amino acids. CDR1 is SGHRS, CDR2 YFSETQ, per germline. The J segment lost 3 bases and the V segment lost 4 bases, leaving 6 bases of the junction unmatched. CDR3 sequence: CASSKGTGVYEQYV. DNA for the CDR3: TGCGCCAGCAGCAAAGGGACAGGAGTCTACGAGCAGTACGTC.

This chain links TRBV9 with TRBJ2-7, with TRBD2 as a possible D gene (5 bases). Germline values: CDR1 SGDLS, CDR2 YYNGEE. Trimming cost V 4 bases and J 3 bases, with 11 bases left between them. The CDR3 totals 13 residues. CDR3: CASSPRGSYEQYF. The CDR3, as DNA: TGTGCCAGCAGCCCCCGGGGAAGCTACGAGCAGTACTTC.